This T cell receptor (beta chain) was recovered during a study of blood T cell repertoires in COVID-19. Study details: T cells, B-cell-depleted T cells, or PBMCs supplied cDNA or gDNA.

CDR1 SGHRS and CDR2 YFSETQ come from the germline V gene. This CDR3 contains 16 residues. Clones were sequenced by immunoSEQ multiplex PCR, and TCRdb holds only the in-frame ones, with some missing. This sample has about 110,000 clones, with under 80% found just once. There are a few counts of this clone. The sample has other DNA sequences that encode this CDR3 too. The receptor's source is a woman aged 70 to 79 with acute or convalescent COVID-19. Sequenced material: peripheral blood. The chain recombines TRBV5-1 with TRBJ2-7; 8 nucleotides line up with TRBD2. DNA of the CDR3: TGCCCCCGTTTGCGCGGTTGGGGGGGCCGGGGGGGGGAGCAGTACTTC. Encoded protein: CPRLRGWGGRGGEQYF.